The rows below give T cell receptor delta chains drawn from one sample of a study of gamma-delta chains in newborns, infants, children. TCRdb re-processed the reads via CATT. The repertoire includes around 4,000 delta-chain clones, about 40% of them detected once, and 13% to 15% sits in the top ten. The sequencing input was blood. Receptor source: a child who received the measles vaccine. CDR3s include the opening cysteine and the closing phenylalanine or tryptophan. D genes are given only for firm matches. The listing skips clone size in some rows; elsewhere it reads once, few, many or a size class.

NA	TRDV2	TRDJ3	TRDD3	TGTGCCTGTGACACGCACTGGGGGATACGGAGCTCATCGAGCTCCTGGGACACCCGACAGATGTTTTTC	CACDTHWGIRSSSSSWDTRQMFF
few	TRDV1	TRDJ1	TRDD3	TGTGCTCTTGGGGAACATAGTACCCAAGACCTTTACTGGGGGATACGGTTTACCGATAAACTCATCTTT	CALGEHSTQDLYWGIRFTDKLIF
few	TRDV3	TRDJ1	NA	TGTGCCTCTTGGGTACGCCGGGACGATAAACTCATCTTT	CASWVRRDDKLIF
NA	TRDV1	TRDJ4	TRDD2	TGTGCTCTTGGGGCGTCGCCTTCCTACCGGTGGATACGACCCCTGATCTTT	CALGASPSYRWIRPLIF
few	TRDV1	TRDJ1	TRDD3	TGTGCTCTTTTACTGGGGGCCTACACCGATAAACTCATCTTT	CALLLGAYTDKLIF
few	TRDV3	TRDJ1	TRDD3	TGTGCCTTTAGCGTACTGGGGGATAGCTACACCGATAAACTCATCTTT	CAFSVLGDSYTDKLIF
NA	TRDV1	TRDJ1	TRDD3	TGTGCTCTTGGGGAACTCAATGGGGGATACTACCCGAACTACACCGATAAACTCATCTTT	CALGELNGGYYPNYTDKLIF
NA	TRDV3	TRDJ1	TRDD3	TGTGCCTTTAGGGTTGGGGGACCCCTCTTCTACACCGATAAACTCATCTTT	CAFRVGGPLFYTDKLIF
few	TRDV1	TRDJ1	TRDD3	TGTGCTCTTGGGGAAATGTGCCTCCTAGTACTGGGGGATACCAACGATAAACTCATCTTT	CALGEMCLLVLGDTNDKLIF
NA	TRDV1	TRDJ1	TRDD3	TGCGCTCTTGGGGAACTACAGGGGGAGCTCTGGCGTACTGGGGGGCTCCCCGATAAACTCATCTTT	CALGELQGELWRTGGLPDKLIF
NA	TRDV3	TRDJ1	NA	TGTGCCTTTAGGGGATGGGCGTTTACTGAGATAGGCGATAAACTCATCTTT	CAFRGWAFTEIGDKLIF
few	TRDV3	TRDJ1	NA	TGTGCCTTCCCCTTCCACCGTACCAGTAAACTCATCTTT	CAFPFHRTSKLIF
medium-sized	TRDV2	TRDJ3	NA	TGTGCCTGTGACGGGCCATTGCATAATTCCTGGGACACCCGACAGATGTTTTTC	CACDGPLHNSWDTRQMFF
medium-sized	TRAV29/DV5	TRDJ1	TRDD3	TGTGCAGCAAGCGGGAATTCCTACCCTCTGTACTGGGGGACCCACACCGATAAACTCATCTTT	CAASGNSYPLYWGTHTDKLIF
NA	TRDV1	TRDJ1	NA	TGTGCTCTATGGCCCTCCGCGGACGACACCGATAAACTCATCTTT	CALWPSADDTDKLIF
medium-sized	TRDV2	TRDJ3	TRDD3	TGTGCCTGTGACACCGGATGGCACTGGGGGATATTGAGCTCCTGGGACACCCGACAGATGTTTTTC	CACDTGWHWGILSSWDTRQMFF
NA	TRDV1	TRDJ1	TRDD2	TGTGCTCTTGGGGAACCTGACAAGCCTTCCTACTTGGCCACAAAAAATAGGAACAGTTACACCGATAAACTCATCTTT	CALGEPDKPSYLATKNRNSYTDKLIF
NA	TRDV1	TRDJ1	TRDD3	TGTGCTCTTGGGGAACTTCCACCTCCTCCTGGTACTGGGGGATACAGGGACGATAAACTCATCTTT	CALGELPPPPGTGGYRDDKLIF
NA	TRDV1	TRDJ2	TRDD3	TGTGCTCTTGGGGAGCCTCTACGACTGGGGGATATGCTGATGACAGCACAACTCTTCTTT	CALGEPLRLGDMLMTAQLFF
NA	TRDV1	TRDJ1	NA	TGTGCTCTCGTGCCGGTACTTGTGGGTTGGGGTTCGACCGATAAACTCATCTTT	CALVPVLVGWGSTDKLIF
NA	TRDV1	TRDJ1	TRDD3	TGTGCTCTTGGGGAATGGATAGGGTTTTTTAGGCTTCGGGGAGTGGGGGAGGCCGATAAACTCATCTTT	CALGEWIGFFRLRGVGEADKLIF
medium-sized	TRDV2	TRDJ1	NA	TGTGCCTGTGACCCTATGGGGGACACCGATAAACTCATCTTT	CACDPMGDTDKLIF
medium-sized	TRDV3	TRDJ1	TRDD3	TGTGCCTTTACGGGGTACTGGGGGATACGGAATAAACTCATCTTT	CAFTGYWGIRNKLIF
NA	TRDV1	TRDJ1	NA	TGTGCTCTTGGGGAAGGCGCGGCCTTCCTTCCGTACGTTTGGGGGAACACCGATAAACTCATCTTT	CALGEGAAFLPYVWGNTDKLIF
NA	TRDV1	TRDJ1	TRDD3	TGTGCTCTTGGGCTATCTTCGTACTGGGGTATTAAACTCATCTTT	CALGLSSYWGIKLIF
NA	TRDV1	TRDJ1	TRDD2	TGTGCTCTTGGGGAAGCGCCTTCCTACGTGAGGGACTGGGTCCCGTACACCGATAAACTCATCTTT	CALGEAPSYVRDWVPYTDKLIF
few	TRDV1	TRDJ1	TRDD3	TGTGCTCTTGGGGTCGTGGGGCCTCCGCTTACTTGGGGGATACGCGATAAACTCATCTTT	CALGVVGPPLTWGIRDKLIF
once	TRDV2	TRDJ3	TRDD3	TGTGCCTGTGACAAAATACTGGGGGATACCTGGGACACCCGACAGATGTTTTTC	CACDKILGDTWDTRQMFF
NA	TRDV1	TRDJ1	NA	TGTGCTCTTGGACCATACCCCCTTTTGGACTGGGTGTACACCGATAAACTCATCTTT	CALGPYPLLDWVYTDKLIF
few	TRDV1	TRDJ1	TRDD3	TGTGCTCTTGGGGAACGAGTTACACATTCCTCCCACCCTGTACTGGGGGAAACTAACACCGATAAACTCATCTTT	CALGERVTHSSHPVLGETNTDKLIF
few	TRDV1	TRDJ1	TRDD3	TGTGCTCTTGGGGATGTTTACTGGGGGATACGGGGACCCTACACCGATAAACTCATCTTT	CALGDVYWGIRGPYTDKLIF
NA	TRDV1	TRDJ2	NA	TGTGCTCTTGGGGAATCCTACGGTAAATGGGATGTTAATGCAGCACAACTCTTCTTT	CALGESYGKWDVNAAQLFF
large	TRAV29/DV5	TRDJ1	NA	TGTGCAGCAGCAGACCTTCCTAAGGATACGCTGGGAACCGATAAACTCATCTTT	CAAADLPKDTLGTDKLIF
once	TRDV1	TRDJ1	NA	TGTGCTCTTGGGGAACTCTCGTCCTACGGCTACTGGGCCGGGTCTCCCTACGATAAACTCATCTTT	CALGELSSYGYWAGSPYDKLIF
few	TRDV1	TRDJ1	NA	TGTGCTCTTGGAAGGATATTCCTACCCCTACCTGGGGGGTACACCGATAAACTCATCTTT	CALGRIFLPLPGGYTDKLIF
once	TRDV1	TRDJ1	TRDD3	TGTGCTCTTGGGGGAGGTCGAGGAGTCCCTCCTACCTGGGGGAAGGCCGATAAACTCATCTTT	CALGGGRGVPPTWGKADKLIF
medium-sized	TRDV2	TRDJ1	TRDD3	TGTGCCTGTGACACCGGCCTTCCTACATATCTTGAAGGTACTGGGGGATACGTATCCGATAAACTCATCTTT	CACDTGLPTYLEGTGGYVSDKLIF
NA	TRDV1	TRDJ1	NA	TGTGCTCTTGGGGACTTCGCCTTCCCCCCCCTTCTGTACACCGATAAACTCATCTTT	CALGDFAFPPLLYTDKLIF
NA	TRDV3	TRDJ1	TRDD2	TGTGCCTTCCTCCTTCCTGCGTTACGGGGGTCCACCGATAAACTCATCTTT	CAFLLPALRGSTDKLIF
medium-sized	TRAV29/DV5	TRDJ1	TRDD3	TGTGCAGGAAGCCCCCCTATCAGGTACTGGGGGATACGGTCCCCCACCGATAAACTCATCTTT	CAGSPPIRYWGIRSPTDKLIF
few	TRDV2	TRDJ3	NA	TGTGCCTGTGACTCCTACTGGGGATCGACCTCCTCCTGGGACACCCGACAGATGTTTTTC	CACDSYWGSTSSWDTRQMFF
few	TRDV1	TRDJ1	TRDD3	TGTGCTCTTTATTTCCCCCTGGGGGATACCTACACCGATAAACTCATCTTT	CALYFPLGDTYTDKLIF
NA	TRDV1	TRDJ1	TRDD3	TGTGCTCTTGGGGAACTGGAAGAGTACTGGGGGATACAGCCTGTTACATGTCCCAGTAAACTCATCTTT	CALGELEEYWGIQPVTCPSKLIF
medium-sized	TRDV1	TRDJ1	TRDD3	TGTGCTCTTGGGGCCCTCGAACTTCCCATACTACTGGGGGATCGGTACACCGATAAACTCATCTTT	CALGALELPILLGDRYTDKLIF
NA	TRDV1	TRDJ1	TRDD3	TGTGCTCTTGGGGAGCCGGGTGGGTCCCCCGTACTGGGGGCTGTCATCGAGGGAGGATACACCGATAAACTCATCTTT	CALGEPGGSPVLGAVIEGGYTDKLIF
few	TRDV3	TRDJ1	NA	TGTGCCTTTGAAGGCCTTCCTTACTGGGGGCTCACCTACACCGATAAACTCATCTTT	CAFEGLPYWGLTYTDKLIF
NA	TRDV1	TRDJ1	TRDD3	TGTGCTCTTGGGGTCAATTTAGGGGCTTACAGGGCGCCCCGACGCTGGGGGATAGATGAACTCATCTTT	CALGVNLGAYRAPRRWGIDELIF
few	TRDV1	TRDJ1	NA	TGTGCTCTTGGGGGACCGACCCACGCCGATAAACTCATCTTT	CALGGPTHADKLIF
once	TRDV2	TRDJ3	TRDD3	TGTGCTTGTGACCCAGTACTGGGGGATGCCGACCTCTCCTGGGACACCCGACAGATGTTTTTC	CACDPVLGDADLSWDTRQMFF
NA	TRDV1	TRDJ1	TRDD3	TGTGCTCTTGGGGAAAGGGCCCCATTCCTCTGGGGGATATTTTGGTTTGGTAAACTCATCTTT	CALGERAPFLWGIFWFGKLIF
NA	TRDV1	TRDJ1	NA	TGTGCTCTTGGGCCCAGCCTTCGCTGGATCCTCGACCCCAGGTGCACCGATAAACTCATCTTT	CALGPSLRWILDPRCTDKLIF
NA	TRDV1	TRDJ1	TRDD3	TGTGCTCTTGGGGAATTTCGGCCAAACGGGGATACTCAGACGTTCACCGATAAACTCATCTTT	CALGEFRPNGDTQTFTDKLIF
NA	TRDV3	TRDJ1	NA	TGTGCCTACCAGGAAGGCGGTGCTGGGTGGGTTAAGGCCACCGATAAACTCATCTTT	CAYQEGGAGWVKATDKLIF
NA	TRDV1	TRDJ1	NA	TGTGCTCTTGGGGACCCGGTCAAGCTATCTAGTAGACCCCTAAGGTACCGGTACACCGATAAACTCATCTTT	CALGDPVKLSSRPLRYRYTDKLIF
NA	TRDV1	TRDJ1	NA	TGTGCTCTTGGGGCCTTCCTCGCCCGGGGGACCCCGTACACCGATAAACTCATCTTT	CALGAFLARGTPYTDKLIF
NA	TRDV1	TRDJ1	TRDD3	TGTGCTCTTGGTCGCGGAGTCGGGCTTCCTACGATGTACTGGGGGATACGGACCGATAAACTCATCTTT	CALGRGVGLPTMYWGIRTDKLIF
few	TRDV1	TRDJ1	TRDD3	TGTGCTCTTGGGGAACAATGGGTACTGGGGGATATGGGTATAGATAAACTCATCTTT	CALGEQWVLGDMGIDKLIF
medium-sized	TRDV2	TRDJ1	NA	TGTGCCTGTGACACCGCAGAACGCAACACCGATAAACTCATCTTT	CACDTAERNTDKLIF
NA	TRDV3	TRDJ1	NA	TGTGCCTTACCCCCCTCCTTCGTTAAACCCATCTTT	CALPPSFVKPIF